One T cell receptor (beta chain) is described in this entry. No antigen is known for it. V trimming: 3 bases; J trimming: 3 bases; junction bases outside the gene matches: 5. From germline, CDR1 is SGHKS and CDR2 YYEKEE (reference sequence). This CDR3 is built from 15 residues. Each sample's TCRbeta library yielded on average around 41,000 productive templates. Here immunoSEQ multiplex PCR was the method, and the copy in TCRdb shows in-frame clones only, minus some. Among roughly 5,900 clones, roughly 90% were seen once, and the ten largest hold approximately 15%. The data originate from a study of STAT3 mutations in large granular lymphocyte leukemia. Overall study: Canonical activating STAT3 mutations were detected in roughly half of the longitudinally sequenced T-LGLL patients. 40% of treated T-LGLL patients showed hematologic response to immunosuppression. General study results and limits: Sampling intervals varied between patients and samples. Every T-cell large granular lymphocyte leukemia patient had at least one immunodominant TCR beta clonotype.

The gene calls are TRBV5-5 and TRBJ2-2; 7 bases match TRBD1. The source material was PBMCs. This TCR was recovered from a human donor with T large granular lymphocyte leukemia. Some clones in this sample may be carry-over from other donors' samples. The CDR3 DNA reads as TGTGCCAGCAGCTCGGACAGGTGGGACACCGGGGAGCTGTTTTTT. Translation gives CASSSDRWDTGELFF. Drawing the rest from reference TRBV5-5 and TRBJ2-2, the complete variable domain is DAGVTQSPTHLIKTRGQQVTLRCSPISGHKSVSWYQQVLGQGPQFIFQYYEKEERGRGNFPDRFSARQFPNYSSELNVNALLLGDSALYLCASSSDRWDTGELFFGEGSRLTVL.